The 23 T cell receptor beta chains below come from one sample, sequenced in a study of cytomegalovirus exposure and HLA in healthy donors. PCR involved 60 Vbeta and 13 Jbeta primers. Only in-frame clones appear in the TCRdb table, and some are missing; sequencing was by immunoSEQ multiplex PCR. The sample yields approximately 38,000 clones, of which the top ten take up 1% to 1.5%. Sequencing used PBMCs. These receptors all stem from a man aged 25-40 years in good health and CMV-seronegative.

The CDR3, as DNA: TGTGCCAGCAGCCCTCGACGGGAGGGATACGGCTACACCTTC. Amino acid sequence: CASSPRREGYGYTF. The rearrangement uses TRBV9 and TRBJ1-2; no clear D. Trimming cost V 4 bases and J 8 bases, with 18 bases left between them. This CDR3 comprises 14 residues. CDR1 is SGDLS and CDR2 is YYNGEE in the germline V gene.

The V call is TRBV7-9, the J call TRBJ1-1, with 9 bases aligning to TRBD1. Looked up from germline, CDR1 is SEHNR and CDR2 is FQNEAQ (reference sequence). The CDR3 spans 13 residues. Unmatched junction bases numbered 6, after V lost 2 bases and J lost 11 bases. The CDR3 reads CASSLQGQGMAFF. CDR3 DNA sequence: TGTGCCAGCAGCTTACAGGGACAGGGAATGGCTTTCTTT.

V is TRBV29-1 and J is TRBJ2-3; 9 nucleotides agree with TRBD1. In germline, CDR1 is SQVTM, CDR2 ANQGSEA. The CDR3 contains 13 residues. V trimming: 5 bases; J trimming: 4 bases; junction bases outside the gene matches: 4. This chain's CDR3 is CSVLDRGADTQYF. The CDR3 bases are TGCAGCGTTCTGGACAGGGGCGCAGATACGCAGTATTTT.

The chain recombines TRBV7-9 with TRBJ1-2; D is possibly TRBD1 (5 bases). V was clipped by 0 bases and J by 2 bases, with 10 bases between them. Germline-derived CDR1 and CDR2 are SEHNR and FQNEAQ (reference sequence). This CDR3 has 15 residues. The CDR3 nucleotides are TGTGCCAGCAGCTTAGCTGGGCAGGGCAACTATGGCTACACCTTC. Amino acids: CASSLAGQGNYGYTF. Based on the CDR3 plus reference TRBV7-9 and TRBJ1-2, the full variable domain is DTGVSQNPRHKITKRGQNVTFRCDPISEHNRLYWYRQTLGQGPEFLTYFQNEAQLEKSRLLSDRFSAERPKGSFSTLEIQRTEQGDSAMYLCASSLAGQGNYGYTFGSGTRLTVV.

The V and J genes are TRBV27 and TRBJ2-3; 9 bases agree with TRBD2. The CDR3 consists of 16 residues. Germline CDR1 and CDR2: MNHEY and SMNVEV (reference sequence). V was clipped by 7 bases and J by 0 bases; unmatched bases: 8. CDR3 DNA: TGTGCCAGCACCACGGCAGGGACTAGCAGCACAGATACGCAGTATTTT. As protein: CASTTAGTSSTDTQYF.

The gene calls are TRBV4-3 and TRBJ2-1; 8 bases align to TRBD2. This CDR3 has 15 residues. V was clipped by 3 bases and J by 4 bases; unmatched bases: 5. Germline assignment: CDR1 LGHNA and CDR2 YSLEER. Here the CDR3 DNA reads TGCGCCAGCAGCCAGAAGACTAGCGTATACAATGAGCAGTTCTTC. Translation: CASSQKTSVYNEQFF.

The gene calls are TRBV4-3 and TRBJ1-6, with 12 positions matching TRBD1. After removal of 3 bases from V and 9 bases from J, the junction contained 6 bases not matched to a gene. The CDR3 extends over 16 amino acids. From germline, CDR1 is LGHNA and CDR2 YSLEER. CDR3 nucleotides: TGCGCCAGCAGCCAGGCCCGGGGACAGGGGGCTTCACCCCTCCACTTT. This encodes CASSQARGQGASPLHF.

The chain carries TRBV7-8 and TRBJ2-3; 7 bases match TRBD1. The CDR3 covers 15 residues. The V gene's germline CDR1 is SGHVS and CDR2 FQNEAQ. V shed 2 bases and J 4 bases; nucleotides not matched to a gene: 6. The CDR3 loop is CASSLLTGPADTQYF. CDR3 coding DNA: TGTGCCAGCAGCTTACTGACAGGGCCGGCAGATACGCAGTATTTT.

The J gene is TRBJ1-6, the V gene TRBV6-5, with D unclear. Trimming stripped 3 bases from V and 10 bases from J, with 13 bases between. This CDR3 is built from 14 residues. CDR1 MNHEY and CDR2 SVGAGI come from the germline V gene. The CDR3 DNA is TGTGCCAGCAGTTATTTGGGAGGAGAGTCACCCCTCCACTTT. Residues: CASSYLGGESPLHF.

The V call is TRBV7-3, the J call TRBJ2-7, with a tentative D call TRBD2 (5 bases). The CDR3 totals 15 residues. With 5 bases removed from V and 0 bases from J, the gap between germline ends came to 14 bases. CDR1 is SGHTA and CDR2 is FQGTGA in the germline V gene. The CDR3 region has the DNA TGTGCCAGCAGCGTCGGACGGGATCGCTCCTACGAGCAGTACTTC. Translation gives CASSVGRDRSYEQYF. The full variable domain, with the rest looked up from reference TRBV7-3 and TRBJ2-7, is GAGVSQTPSNKVTEKGKYVELRCDPISGHTALYWYRQSLGQGPEFLIYFQGTGAADDSGLPNDRFFAVRPEGSVSTLKIQRTERGDSAVYLCASSVGRDRSYEQYFGPGTRLTVT.

The V call is TRBV5-1, the J call TRBJ1-2; D remains unclear. This CDR3 comprises 13 residues. V lost 2 bases, J lost 7 bases, and 12 bases lay in between. CDR1 and CDR2 (germline): SGHRS, YFSETQ. CDR3 coding DNA: TGCGCCAGCAGCTTTGAGGGAAATGGTGGCTACACCTTC. The encoded protein is CASSFEGNGGYTF.

V is TRBV12-5 and J is TRBJ1-2; 9 bases line up with TRBD1. The CDR3 runs to 15 residues. Trimming removed 4 bases from V and 8 bases from J; junction bases left unmatched: 11. Germline CDR1 LGHNT, CDR2 FRNRAP. CDR3: CASGWGTGLKNGYTF. The CDR3 DNA reads TGTGCTAGTGGTTGGGGGACAGGGCTTAAAAACGGCTACACCTTC.

V usage is TRBV19 and J usage is TRBJ1-2; 9 nucleotides line up with TRBD1. V shed 0 bases, J shed 2 bases, and the junction held 4 bases outside the gene matches. The CDR3 has 16 residues. The germline gives CDR1 LNHDA, CDR2 SQIVND (reference sequence). CDR3 sequence (DNA): TGTGCCAGTAGTATAGACCGCGACAGGGGGAACTATGGCTACACCTTC. Translated, it gives CASSIDRDRGNYGYTF.

This chain connects TRBV7-2 to TRBJ2-1; 8 bases are a match to TRBD2. V trimming: 4 bases; J trimming: 5 bases; junction bases outside the gene matches: 10. Germline CDR1 is SGHTA and CDR2 is FQGNSA. The CDR3 is made up of 16 amino acids. CDR3 in amino acids: CASSSRTSKVHNEQFF. CDR3 coding DNA: TGTGCCAGCAGCTCGAGGACTAGCAAGGTTCACAATGAGCAGTTCTTC.

V and J are TRBV4-3 and TRBJ2-7, with D possibly TRBD1 on 5 matching bases. The ends were cut back, 0 bases at V and 2 bases at J, with 11 bases in the middle. Germline lookup yields CDR1 LGHNA and CDR2 YSLEER. CDR3 length: 15 amino acids. CDR3 sequence reads: CASSQERGFTYEQYF. As DNA, the CDR3 is TGCGCCAGCAGCCAAGAAAGGGGCTTCACCTACGAGCAGTACTTC.

The chain is built from TRBV7-7 and TRBJ2-3; a possible D gene is TRBD1 (6 bases). This CDR3 region has 15 residues. CDR1 is SSHAT and CDR2 is FNYEAQ in the germline V gene (reference sequence). The V end lost 1 base, the J end lost 5 bases, and 13 bases lay between the germline ends. CDR3 bases: TGTGCCAGCAGCTTAGGAACAGGGTCTAGAGATACGCAGTATTTT. Its protein is CASSLGTGSRDTQYF.

This chain uses TRBV29-1 with TRBJ1-1; 7 positions match TRBD1. CDR3 length: 12 amino acids. V was pared by 7 bases and J by 7 bases, with 9 bases of the junction left unmatched. Germline values: CDR1 SQVTM, CDR2 ANQGSEA. CDR3 sequence reads: CSAMTGISEAFF. The CDR3 DNA is TGCAGCGCTATGACAGGGATTAGTGAAGCTTTCTTT.

V and J are TRBV6-6 and TRBJ2-1, with unresolved D. The V end lost 6 bases, the J end lost 5 bases, and 11 bases lay between the germline ends. The CDR3 has 13 residues. Germline assignment: CDR1 MNHNY and CDR2 SVGAGI (reference sequence). CDR3 residues: CASRSTVNNEQFF. The CDR3 nucleotides are TGTGCCAGCAGGTCGACTGTTAACAATGAGCAGTTCTTC.

V and J are TRBV5-1 and TRBJ2-7, with 7 bases matching TRBD2. Trimming at V came to 0 bases and at J to 2 bases, leaving 8 bases not matched to a gene. The CDR3 covers 16 residues. In germline, CDR1 is SGHRS, CDR2 YFSETQ. CDR3 amino acids: CASSLAPGGGTYEQYF. The CDR3 nucleotides are TGCGCCAGCAGCTTGGCGCCGGGGGGAGGAACCTACGAGCAGTACTTC.

CDR3 region: CASSLDFWGQGLSYEQYF. As DNA, the CDR3 is TGTGCCAGCAGCTTAGATTTCTGGGGACAGGGCCTCTCCTACGAGCAGTACTTC. This rearrangement joins TRBV11-2 to TRBJ2-7; TRBD1 matches 9 bases. The V and J ends lost 0 bases and 0 bases, in that order; junction bases with no gene match: 9. The V gene's germline CDR1 is SGHAT and CDR2 FQNNGV. The CDR3 is 18 residues long.

The chain employs TRBV4-1 and TRBJ1-2; D is unclear. This CDR3 region has 14 residues. V dropped 0 bases and J dropped 7 bases, with 12 bases sitting between them. Germline-derived CDR1 and CDR2 are MGHRA and YSYEKL. The CDR3, as DNA: TGCGCCAGCAGCCAAGATTTAGCGACTGGTGGCTACACCTTC. This translates into CASSQDLATGGYTF.

V and J are TRBV29-1 and TRBJ1-2; 8 bases fit TRBD1. Germline lookup yields CDR1 SQVTM and CDR2 ANQGSEA. Trimming took 6 bases from V and 5 from J; bases not matched to a gene: 11. The CDR3 has 14 residues. The CDR3 DNA follows: TGCAGCGTAACCGACAGGGGAGGAGCGTATGGCTACACCTTC. This translates into CSVTDRGGAYGYTF.

Of note for this clone: An end of the junction does not agree with germline; a read error may underlie this. This chain links TRBV30 with TRBJ2-3, with D possibly TRBD2 on 5 matching bases. The germline CDR1 and CDR2 sequences are GTSNPN and SVGIG (reference sequence). CDR3 length: 15 residues. The CDR3 loop reads CAGSLYLSSTDTQYF. The CDR3 DNA sequence: TGTGCCGGGAGCCTCTACTTGTCTAGCACAGATACGCAGTATTTT. Variable domain in full (rest from reference TRBV30 and TRBJ2-3): SQTIHQWPATLVQPVGSPLSLECTVEGTSNPNLYWYRQAAGRGLQLLFYSVGIGQISSEVPQNLSASRPQDRQFILSSKKLLLSDSGFYLCAGSLYLSSTDTQYFGPGTRLTVL.